These 29 T cell receptor beta chains came from one sample sequenced in a study of T cell responses to AZD1222 COVID-19 vaccine. Measured with immunoSEQ multiplex PCR; TCRdb has only the in-frame clones, and not every one. The repertoire holds tens of thousands of clones, with approximately 90% as singletons. Sequencing was performed on peripheral blood, taken 28 days after the second AZD1222 dose. These receptors came from an adult who received the AZD1222 COVID-19 vaccine.

This chain connects TRBV12-3 or TRBV12-4 to TRBJ2-5; the D is unclear. V lost 6 bases to trimming and J lost 3 bases, with 11 bases between them. The CDR3 consists of 13 residues. The CDR3 sequence: CASSQSQEETQYF. The CDR3 DNA is TGTGCCAGCAGCCAAAGCCAGGAAGAGACCCAGTACTTC.

This chain joins TRBV14 and TRBJ1-4; 7 bases map to TRBD1. The CDR3 spans 16 residues. The ends lost 0 bases at V and 8 bases at J; junction bases unmatched: 9. CDR1 and CDR2 (germline): SGHDN, FVKESK. The CDR3 reads CASSQDPGQLGEKLFF. As DNA, the CDR3 is TGTGCCAGCAGCCAAGATCCGGGACAGCTCGGGGAAAAACTGTTTTTT.

Only a few counts were recorded for this clone. J is TRBJ2-6 and V is TRBV2; D possibly corresponds to TRBD1 (5 bases). The germline CDR1 and CDR2 sequences are SNHLY and FYNNEI. The length of the CDR3 is 14 residues. Trimming removed 6 bases from V and 0 bases from J, with 6 bases in between. CDR3 residues: CASSTGSGANVLTF. CDR3 nucleotide sequence: TGTGCCAGCAGCACAGGCTCTGGGGCCAACGTCCTGACTTTC.

This clone has only one observation. The chain employs TRBV7-2 and TRBJ2-7; 12 bases align to TRBD2. Germline assignment: CDR1 SGHTA and CDR2 FQGNSA. The V gene end was trimmed by 7 bases and the J gene end by 1 base; junction bases not matched to a gene: 14. CDR3 length: 18 amino acids. DNA for the CDR3: TGTGCCAGCAAACCCTATGGGACTAGCGGGTACCTTTCCTACGAGCAGTACTTC. Protein: CASKPYGTSGYLSYEQYF.

The chain combines TRBV7-6 with TRBJ2-2, with 7 bases matching TRBD2. Trimming took 6 bases from V and 3 from J; bases not matched to a gene: 16. CDR1 and CDR2 (germline): SGHVS, FNYEAQ. CDR3 size: 18 residues. The CDR3 is CASSRDYPRAGDTGELFF. The CDR3 DNA reads as TGTGCCAGCAGTCGCGACTACCCGCGGGCGGGGGACACCGGGGAGCTGTTTTTT.

This chain links TRBV5-1 with TRBJ1-2; TRBD1 agrees at 9 bases. The V and J ends lost 3 bases and 5 bases, in that order; junction bases with no gene match: 8. Germline CDR1 reads SGHRS; CDR2 reads YFSETQ. CDR3 size: 15 residues. The CDR3 nucleotides are TGCGCCAGCAGCTCCGGACAGGGGCGAGGATATGGCTACACCTTC. Protein: CASSSGQGRGYGYTF.

This sequence joins TRBV6-2 or TRBV6-3 and TRBJ1-3, with a possible D match to TRBD1 (6 bases). There are 16 residues in the CDR3. Germline values: CDR1 MNHEY, CDR2 SVGEGT. V was trimmed by 4 bases and J by 0 bases, leaving 13 bases between them. The DNA for the CDR3 is TGTGCCAGCAGTTTTTCCCGGGACATCTCTGGAAACACCATATATTTT. This sequence encodes CASSFSRDISGNTIYF.

This chain joins TRBV5-1 and TRBJ2-4; 7 bases are shared with TRBD1. V gave up 4 bases and J gave up 7 bases; unmatched junction bases: 8. The CDR3 has 14 residues. Germline CDR1 and CDR2: SGHRS and YFSETQ. CDR3 nucleotides: TGCGCCAGCAGCCCGGGACAGCAGGCGAACATTCAGTACTTC. Translated, it gives CASSPGQQANIQYF.

This sequence joins TRBV29-1 and TRBJ1-4; D unresolved. The V gene's germline CDR1 is SQVTM and CDR2 ANQGSEA. CDR3 length: 13 amino acids. V lost 5 bases, J lost 8 bases, and 15 bases lay in between. CDR3 in amino acids: CSVQLEGGEKLFF. CDR3 coding DNA: TGCAGCGTTCAATTAGAGGGAGGAGAAAAACTGTTTTTT. The full variable domain, with the rest looked up from reference TRBV29-1 and TRBJ1-4, is SAVISQKPSRDICQRGTSLTIQCQVDSQVTMMFWYRQQPGQSLTLIATANQGSEATYESGFVIDKFPISRPNLTFSTLTVSNMSPEDSSIYLCSVQLEGGEKLFFGSGTQLSVL.

The rearrangement links TRBV29-1 to TRBJ2-7; possible D gene TRBD2, 6 bases. V lost 0 bases to trimming and J lost 1 base, with 10 bases between them. CDR1 and CDR2 (germline): SQVTM, ANQGSEA. The CDR3 is made up of 14 amino acids. In DNA, the CDR3 is TGCAGCGTTGAAGATCCCCGGGGGTCCTACGAGCAGTACTTC. Its translation: CSVEDPRGSYEQYF.

The chain combines TRBV3-1 (or the pseudogene TRBV3-2) with TRBJ2-7; D is possibly TRBD1 (6 bases). CDR1 and CDR2 from the germline V gene are LGHDT and YNNKEL (reference sequence). Trimming took 3 bases from V and 13 from J, leaving 19 bases between them. The CDR3 extends over 13 amino acids. The CDR3 nucleotides are TGTGCCAGCAGCCACACCTCGTTTGCAGGGGTATACTTC. As protein: CASSHTSFAGVYF.

The chain joins TRBV7-3 to TRBJ2-5; D is uncertain. The V gene's germline CDR1 is SGHTA and CDR2 FQGTGA. The CDR3 is made up of 15 amino acids. V dropped 2 bases and J dropped 5 bases, with 15 bases sitting between them. The CDR3 region has the DNA TGTGCCAGCAGCTTAGTAGGAACCGGTGGTGAGACCCAGTACTTC. It is translated as CASSLVGTGGETQYF.

The V gene is TRBV7-3, the J gene TRBJ2-1, with 7 nucleotides matching TRBD2. Unmatched junction bases numbered 7, after V lost 5 bases and J lost 0 bases. This CDR3 contains 16 residues. The V gene's germline CDR1 is SGHTA and CDR2 FQGTGA. The DNA for the CDR3 is TGTGCCAGCAGCCCGGGACTATTAGGCTCCTACAATGAGCAGTTCTTC. It translates to CASSPGLLGSYNEQFF.

The chain has TRBV19 and TRBJ1-4; a possible D gene is TRBD1 (5 bases). Germline CDR1 and CDR2: LNHDA and SQIVND (reference sequence). The CDR3 is 14 amino acids. V was pared by 9 bases and J by 8 bases, with 19 bases between. This CDR3 reads CASAQGTTREKLFF. In DNA form, the CDR3 reads TGTGCCAGCGCACAAGGGACGACAAGGGAAAAACTGTTTTTT.

V gene TRBV5-1 combines with J gene TRBJ1-1; a possible D gene is TRBD1 (6 bases). The germline V and J ends were trimmed by 4 bases and 3 bases, with 19 bases remaining between them. Germline V lookup: CDR1 SGHRS, CDR2 YFSETQ. CDR3 length: 16 amino acids. The CDR3 here is CASSRTAAQRDTEAFF. Here the CDR3 DNA reads TGCGCCAGCAGCCGGACAGCCGCTCAACGGGACACTGAAGCTTTCTTT.

The CDR3 reads CASRQGDQPQHF. For the CDR3, the DNA is TGTGCCAGCAGACAAGGGGATCAGCCCCAGCATTTT. The V gene is TRBV28, the J gene TRBJ1-5, with D possibly matching TRBD1 (5 bases). V was shortened by 6 bases and J by 5 bases, with 8 bases between the two germline ends. Germline CDR1 MDHEN, CDR2 SYDVKM. The CDR3 is 12 residues long.

This clone occurred once. The chain is built from TRBV9 and TRBJ2-7, with D tentatively TRBD1 or TRBD2 (5 bases each). Trimming left V 3 bases short and J 2 bases short, with 15 bases between. Germline CDR1 and CDR2: SGDLS and YYNGEE. This CDR3 is 15 amino acids long. The CDR3 DNA sequence: TGTGCCAGCAGCGCGGGGACGGACCTCCCCTACGAGCAGTACTTC. Translation gives CASSAGTDLPYEQYF.

V gene TRBV30 combines with J gene TRBJ1-1; TRBD1 is a possible D gene (5 bases). The V end lost 4 bases, the J end lost 6 bases, and 12 bases lay between the germline ends. Germline values: CDR1 GTSNPN, CDR2 SVGIG (reference sequence). There are 12 residues in the CDR3. The CDR3: CAWNPQVSEAFF. The CDR3 nucleotides read TGTGCCTGGAACCCACAGGTCTCTGAAGCTTTCTTT.

In DNA form, the CDR3 reads TGTGCCTGGAGATTAGGGGGTCGCACCGGGGAGCTGTTTTTT. The encoded protein is CAWRLGGRTGELFF. The J gene is TRBJ2-2, the V gene TRBV30; D may be TRBD1 (6 bases). V was trimmed by 3 bases and J by 4 bases, leaving 12 bases between them. This CDR3 comprises 14 residues. The germline V gene has CDR1 GTSNPN and CDR2 SVGIG (reference sequence).

V gene TRBV14 combines with J gene TRBJ1-1, with a tentative D call TRBD1 (5 bases). The CDR3 runs 16 residues. Germline CDR1 SGHDN, CDR2 FVKESK. Trimming shortened V by 0 bases and J by 1 base, and 12 bases separated the two germline ends. CDR3 loop: CASSQDQGVWNTEAFF. The CDR3 coding sequence is TGTGCCAGCAGCCAAGATCAAGGGGTGTGGAACACTGAAGCTTTCTTT. The whole variable domain, filled in from reference TRBV14 and TRBJ1-1, reads EAGVTQFPSHSVIEKGQTVTLRCDPISGHDNLYWYRRVMGKEIKFLLHFVKESKQDESGMPNNRFLAERTGGTYSTLKVQPAELEDSGVYFCASSQDQGVWNTEAFFGQGTRLTVV.

V usage is TRBV11-2 and J usage is TRBJ2-1, with 7 bases matching TRBD1. The germline V gene encodes CDR1 SGHAT and CDR2 FQNNGV. Unmatched junction bases numbered 6, after V lost 5 bases and J lost 2 bases. This CDR3 contains 15 residues. CDR3 region: CASSERGGPYNEQFF. CDR3 bases: TGTGCCAGCAGCGAACGAGGGGGCCCCTACAATGAGCAGTTCTTC.

V usage is TRBV29-1 and J usage is TRBJ2-3; TRBD2 aligns across 12 bases. With V trimmed by 7 bases and J by 2 bases, 7 bases remained unmatched. From germline, CDR1 is SQVTM and CDR2 ANQGSEA. The CDR3 contains 15 residues. The CDR3 region has the DNA TGCAGCGCCCGGACTAGCGGGAATCCCACAGATACGCAGTATTTT. Protein product: CSARTSGNPTDTQYF.

The chain couples TRBV5-1 to TRBJ1-3; D is unresolved. CDR3 size: 16 residues. The V end was cut by 1 base, the J end by 0 bases, with 11 bases between. Germline V lookup: CDR1 SGHRS, CDR2 YFSETQ. The CDR3 loop is CASSLIGASSGNTIYF. The DNA for the CDR3 is TGCGCCAGCAGCTTGATAGGAGCGAGCTCTGGAAACACCATATATTTT.

J is TRBJ2-7 and V is TRBV15; D unclear. This CDR3 is 13 amino acids long. Germline loops: CDR1 LNHNV, CDR2 YYDKDF (reference sequence). Trimming removed 0 bases from V and 4 bases from J, with 7 bases in between. In nucleotides, the CDR3 is TGTGCCACCAGCAGAGATTCCGGGTACGAGCAGTACTTC. Amino acid sequence: CATSRDSGYEQYF.

The V gene is TRBV5-1, the J gene TRBJ2-3; D gene uncertain. V lost 4 bases and J lost 3, with 21 bases in between. CDR3 size: 17 residues. Germline CDR1 reads SGHRS; CDR2 reads YFSETQ. This CDR3 is CASSPVAGAITTDTQYF. The CDR3, as DNA: TGCGCCAGCAGCCCCGTCGCAGGTGCGATCACAACAGATACGCAGTATTTT.

V usage is TRBV7-9 and J usage is TRBJ2-1; D tentatively reads TRBD1 or TRBD2 (6 bases each). The germline V gene encodes CDR1 SEHNR and CDR2 FQNEAQ (reference sequence). This CDR3 comprises 15 residues. V was shortened by 5 bases and J by 10 bases, with 21 bases between the two germline ends. CDR3 residues: CASSRGHGGSGEQFF. In nucleotides, the CDR3 is TGTGCCAGCAGCCGGGGGCACGGCGGGTCAGGGGAGCAGTTCTTC.

By proportion, this clone is medium-sized. In the same sample, other DNA sequences code for this CDR3. CDR3 nucleotide sequence: TGTGCCAGCAGCCAAGATGGACTAGCGGGGGGCAATGAGCAGTTCTTC. Amino acid sequence: CASSQDGLAGGNEQFF. The chain employs TRBV4-2 and TRBJ2-1; 14 bases align to TRBD2. Germline loops: CDR1 LGHNA, CDR2 YNFKEQ. With V trimmed by 0 bases and J by 6 bases, 1 base remained unmatched. The CDR3 runs 16 residues.

This clone was recorded a few times. The chain is built from TRBV5-4 and TRBJ2-7; D is unclear. The ends were cut back, 0 bases at V and 5 bases at J, with 15 bases in the middle. The CDR3 covers 15 residues. Germline V gene sequence: CDR1 SGHNT, CDR2 YYREEE (reference sequence). The CDR3 nucleotides are TGTGCCAGCAGCTTGGACGGGCGCGTGAGACACGAGCAGTACTTC. Residues: CASSLDGRVRHEQYF.

J is TRBJ2-7 and V is TRBV5-6, with 8 bases aligning to TRBD1. Germline assignment: CDR1 SGHDT and CDR2 YYEEEE. J gave up 0 bases and V 4 bases, and 3 bases lay outside the gene matches. The CDR3 extends over 14 amino acids. In nucleotides, the CDR3 is TGTGCCAGCAGCGGCGGACAGGGCTCCTACGAGCAGTACTTC. Its translation is CASSGGQGSYEQYF.